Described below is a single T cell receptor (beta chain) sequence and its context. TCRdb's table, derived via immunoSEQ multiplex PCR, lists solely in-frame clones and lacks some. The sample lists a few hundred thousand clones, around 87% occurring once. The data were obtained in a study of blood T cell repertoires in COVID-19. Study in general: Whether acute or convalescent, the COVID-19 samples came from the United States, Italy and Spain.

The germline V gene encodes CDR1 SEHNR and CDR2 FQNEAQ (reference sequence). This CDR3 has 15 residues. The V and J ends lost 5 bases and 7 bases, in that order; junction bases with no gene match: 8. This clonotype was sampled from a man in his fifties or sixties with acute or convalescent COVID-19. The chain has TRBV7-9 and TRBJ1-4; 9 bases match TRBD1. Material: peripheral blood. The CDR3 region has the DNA TGTGCCAGCAGCCCCAAGACAGGGGGGGCTGAAAAACTGTTTTTT. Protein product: CASSPKTGGAEKLFF.